Following are 9 T cell receptor beta chains from one sample sequenced in a study of chemoradiotherapy in HPV16-positive cancers. Method: immunoSEQ multiplex PCR; TCRdb's copy keeps in-frame clones and lacks some. The sample records 8,500 to 14,000 clones, about 89% being singletons. Sequences were derived from blood, sampled from a patient who underwent chemoradiotherapy. The receptors were sampled from a human donor with HPV-associated anogenital cancer.

V is TRBV2 and J is TRBJ2-2; TRBD2 might be the D (5 bases). Germline CDR1 is SNHLY and CDR2 is FYNNEI. CDR3 size: 14 residues. Trimming stripped 4 bases from V and 4 bases from J, with 10 bases between. In DNA form, the CDR3 reads TGTGCCAGCAGTGGTCTGGGGAGCACCGGGGAGCTGTTTTTT. Protein product: CASSGLGSTGELFF.

The CDR3 DNA is TGTGCCAGCGGGGGACTGGGCTTGGCCTACGAGCAGTACTTC. Translated: CASGGLGLAYEQYF. The rearrangement joins TRBV2 to TRBJ2-7, with D possibly being TRBD2 (6 bases). V lost 8 bases and J lost 2, with 16 bases in between. This CDR3 is built from 14 residues. In germline, CDR1 is SNHLY, CDR2 FYNNEI.

The rearrangement links TRBV4-1 to TRBJ2-1; D is ambiguous. CDR1 and CDR2 from the germline V gene are MGHRA and YSYEKL. The V end was cut by 1 base, the J end by 10 bases, with 11 bases between. The CDR3 is 13 amino acids. CDR3 region: CASSQVWGGEQFF. CDR3 bases: TGCGCCAGCAGCCAAGTTTGGGGTGGGGAGCAGTTCTTC.

The chain carries TRBV18 and TRBJ1-2; unclear D gene. Trimming left V 4 bases short and J 8 bases short, with 14 bases between. CDR1 and CDR2 (germline): KGHSH, LQKENI. The CDR3 length is 13 residues. The CDR3 is CASSRGPESGYTF. The DNA for the CDR3 is TGTGCCAGCTCACGTGGGCCGGAGAGCGGCTACACCTTC. The variable domain in full, completed from reference TRBV18 and TRBJ1-2, reads NAGVMQNPRHLVRRRGQEARLRCSPMKGHSHVYWYRQLPEEGLKFMVYLQKENIIDESGMPKERFSAEFPKEGPSILRIQQVVRGDSAAYFCASSRGPESGYTFGSGTRLTVV.

The chain recombines TRBV19 with TRBJ1-5; D gene ambiguous. The germline V and J ends were trimmed by 5 bases and 3 bases, with 20 bases remaining between them. Looked up from germline, CDR1 is LNHDA and CDR2 is SQIVND (reference sequence). This CDR3 is built from 17 residues. The CDR3 protein is CASSSPPQGMNNQPQHF. The CDR3, as DNA: TGTGCCAGTAGTTCCCCCCCCCAAGGGATGAACAATCAGCCCCAGCATTTT.

The chain has TRBV2 and TRBJ1-1; a weak D match, TRBD1 (6 bases). V lost 2 bases to trimming and J lost 3 bases, with 10 bases between them. Germline CDR1 and CDR2: SNHLY and FYNNEI. This CDR3 region has 14 residues. CDR3 protein: CASSEKQGYTEAFF. The CDR3, as DNA: TGTGCCAGCAGTGAAAAACAGGGATACACTGAAGCTTTCTTT.

The V call is TRBV5-6, the J call TRBJ1-2, with no clear D. Trimming removed 1 base at V and 5 bases at J, with 12 bases between. The CDR3 runs to 14 residues. CDR1 and CDR2 from the germline V gene are SGHDT and YYEEEE. This chain's CDR3 is CASSLWPGPYGYTF. In nucleotides, the CDR3 is TGTGCCAGCAGCTTGTGGCCAGGACCATATGGCTACACCTTC.

The chain uses TRBV30 and TRBJ2-7; 8 bases map to TRBD1. The germline V gene has CDR1 GTSNPN and CDR2 SVGIG (reference sequence). This CDR3 has 16 amino acids. V was pared by 2 bases and J by 3 bases, with 12 bases of the junction left unmatched. The CDR3 sequence is CAWSPPYRGASYEQYF. CDR3 nucleotide sequence: TGTGCCTGGAGTCCTCCCTACAGGGGGGCGAGCTACGAGCAGTACTTC.

V gene TRBV6-4 combines with J gene TRBJ2-3; TRBD2 is a possible D gene (7 bases). The CDR3 consists of 15 residues. Looked up from germline, CDR1 is MRHNA and CDR2 is SNTAGT. The V end lost 6 bases, the J end lost 4 bases, and 17 bases lay between the germline ends. DNA of the CDR3: TGTGCCAGCAGAAGAGAAGGGGGGGCCGCAGATACGCAGTATTTT. Translating gives CASRREGGAADTQYF.